These 24 T cell receptor beta chains originate from one sample sequenced in a study of blood T cell repertoires in COVID-19. Clones were read by immunoSEQ multiplex PCR, and TCRdb kept only the in-frame ones, dropping some. The table includes 200,000 to 250,000 clones, around 83% detected once. What was sequenced was peripheral blood. The receptors derive from a woman aged 65 to 85 with COVID-19, enrolled during active disease.

The rearrangement links TRBV6-7 to TRBJ2-3, with unresolved D. TRBV6-7 falls under the ORF class, with uncertain function. Trimming removed 2 bases at V and 0 bases at J, with 15 bases between. This CDR3 spans 17 amino acids. The CDR3 bases are TGTGCCAGCAGTTACCTTTTTTTTGCGGCTAGCACAGATACGCAGTATTTT. It translates to CASSYLFFAASTDTQYF.

This chain links TRBV5-1 with TRBJ1-5; D unclear. Trimming cost V 2 bases and J 8 bases, with 14 bases left between them. The CDR3 has 14 amino acids. Germline loops: CDR1 SGHRS, CDR2 YFSETQ. The CDR3 nucleotides are TGCGCCAGCAGCTTAGTAGCCGGTGTGGAGCCCCAGCATTTT. The encoded protein is CASSLVAGVEPQHF.

The gene calls are TRBV7-3 and TRBJ2-6; D not certain. This CDR3 contains 18 residues. V gave up 5 bases and J gave up 1 base, with 18 bases separating them. Germline lookup yields CDR1 SGHTA and CDR2 FQGTGA. The CDR3 spells CASSTPLGGASGANVLTF. The CDR3 DNA reads as TGTGCCAGCAGCACGCCCCTCGGCGGAGCTTCTGGGGCCAACGTCCTGACTTTC.

This clone was found once. V gene TRBV27 combines with J gene TRBJ2-3; D not resolved. The CDR3 spans 14 residues. The V and J ends lost 0 bases and 2 bases respectively, with 6 bases between them. Germline CDR1 and CDR2: MNHEY and SMNVEV (reference sequence). The CDR3 DNA sequence: TGTGCCAGCAGTTTATCAATAGTCACAGATACGCAGTATTTT. Its translation is CASSLSIVTDTQYF.

The chain couples TRBV28 to TRBJ2-7; a possible D gene is TRBD2 (6 bases). The CDR3 has 13 amino acids. The V gene lost 6 bases and the J gene lost 2 bases, with 11 bases spanning the gap. Germline V CDR1 and CDR2: MDHEN, SYDVKM. The CDR3 sequence: CASRRGLTYEQYF. DNA for the CDR3: TGTGCCAGCAGAAGGGGACTCACCTACGAGCAGTACTTC. The full variable domain, rest sourced from reference TRBV28 and TRBJ2-7, is DVKVTQSSRYLVKRTGEKVFLECVQDMDHENMFWYRQDPGLGLRLIYFSYDVKMKEKGDIPEGYSVSREKKERFSLILESASTNQTSMYLCASRRGLTYEQYFGPGTRLTVT.

The V call is TRBV30, the J call TRBJ2-1; 8 bases are shared with TRBD2. The CDR3 has 12 amino acids. Looked up from germline, CDR1 is GTSNPN and CDR2 is SVGIG (reference sequence). The J segment lost 6 bases and the V segment lost 3 bases, leaving 1 base of the junction unmatched. CDR3 residues: CAWSGRANEQFF. The DNA of the CDR3 is TGTGCCTGGAGCGGGAGGGCCAATGAGCAGTTCTTC.

V and J are TRBV2 and TRBJ1-1, with 11 bases matching TRBD1. Germline lookup yields CDR1 SNHLY and CDR2 FYNNEI. V shed 4 bases and J 6 bases; nucleotides not matched to a gene: 7. This CDR3 is built from 15 residues. CDR3 in DNA: TGTGCCAGCAGTGCGAAAGGACAGGGGGCTTCTGAAGCTTTCTTT. It is translated as CASSAKGQGASEAFF.

This sequence joins TRBV10-3 and TRBJ2-2; 8 positions agree with TRBD1. The CDR3 totals 14 residues. Germline V lookup: CDR1 ENHRY, CDR2 SYGVKD. The V and J ends lost 6 bases and 3 bases, in that order; junction bases with no gene match: 3. For the CDR3, the DNA is TGTGCCATCAGCGCGGACAGGGACACCGGGGAGCTGTTTTTT. Amino acid sequence: CAISADRDTGELFF.

The chain is built from TRBV27 and TRBJ2-7; TRBD1 might be the D (6 bases). V lost 3 bases and J 6 bases, leaving 12 bases between the germline ends. Germline values: CDR1 MNHEY, CDR2 SMNVEV (reference sequence). This CDR3 contains 13 residues. In DNA form, the CDR3 reads TGTGCCAGCAGTTTGTTCAGGGGTGGCGAGCAGTACTTC. Translation: CASSLFRGGEQYF.

The chain is built from TRBV7-3 and TRBJ1-2; D not certain. The CDR3 consists of 14 residues. V dropped 2 bases and J dropped 3 bases, with 10 bases sitting between them. Germline CDR1 reads SGHTA; CDR2 reads FQGTGA. This CDR3 is CASSLYGSDYGYTF. Here the CDR3 DNA reads TGTGCCAGCAGCTTATATGGGAGTGACTATGGCTACACCTTC.

This chain connects TRBV19 to TRBJ1-2, with D unclear. Germline V gives CDR1 LNHDA, CDR2 SQIVND (reference sequence). The V end lost 6 bases, the J end lost 4 bases, and 12 bases lay between the germline ends. The CDR3 consists of 13 residues. The CDR3 reads CASSPEVSYGYTF. In nucleotides, the CDR3 is TGTGCCAGTAGCCCCGAGGTCAGCTATGGCTACACCTTC.

CDR3 DNA: TGTGCCAGCAGTCCCCGGTGGGGGCGGGCCACGACCACCTCCACAGATACGCAGTATTTT. Amino acids: CASSPRWGRATTTSTDTQYF. The gene calls are TRBV6-2 or TRBV6-3 and TRBJ2-3, with D possibly TRBD1 on 6 matching bases. V lost 5 bases to trimming and J lost 2 bases, with 29 bases between them. CDR3 length: 20 residues. CDR1 and CDR2 (germline): MNHEY, SVGEGT.

This chain connects TRBV19 to TRBJ1-1; perhaps TRBD1 as D (6 bases). The germline gives CDR1 LNHDA, CDR2 SQIVND (reference sequence). This CDR3 contains 13 residues. Trimming cost V 7 bases and J 2 bases, with 11 bases left between them. The CDR3 DNA follows: TGTGCCAGTATGTCCAGGGGAAACACTGAAGCTTTCTTT. Encoded protein: CASMSRGNTEAFF.

This clone was counted only a few times. This chain uses TRBV7-6 with TRBJ1-1; TRBD1 might be the D (6 bases). This CDR3 has 15 residues. Germline loops: CDR1 SGHVS, CDR2 FNYEAQ. Trimming removed 3 bases from V and 3 bases from J, with 14 bases in between. This CDR3 is CASSLYRVMDTEAFF. For the CDR3, the DNA is TGTGCCAGCAGCTTGTACAGGGTAATGGACACTGAAGCTTTCTTT.

This chain joins TRBV7-2 and TRBJ2-7; D might be TRBD1 (6 bases). V was shortened by 1 base and J by 0 bases, with 13 bases between the two germline ends. CDR3 size: 16 residues. Germline V gene sequence: CDR1 SGHTA, CDR2 FQGNSA. The DNA for the CDR3 is TGTGCCAGCAGCTTAGACACCGGACAGAGCTCCTACGAGCAGTACTTC. Amino acids: CASSLDTGQSSYEQYF. Combining the CDR3 with reference TRBV7-2 and TRBJ2-7 gives the whole variable domain GAGVSQSPSNKVTEKGKDVELRCDPISGHTALYWYRQSLGQGLEFLIYFQGNSAPDKSGLPSDRFSAERTGGSVSTLTIQRTQQEDSAVYLCASSLDTGQSSYEQYFGPGTRLTVT.

V gene TRBV6-6 combines with J gene TRBJ2-3; 7 bases match TRBD2. In germline, CDR1 is MNHNY, CDR2 SVGAGI (reference sequence). The CDR3 has 15 residues. V dropped 6 bases and J dropped 0; count of bases not matched to a gene: 6. This CDR3 reads CASRASGTSTDTQYF. CDR3 sequence (DNA): TGTGCCAGCAGGGCTAGCGGAACTAGCACAGATACGCAGTATTTT.

This chain joins TRBV28 and TRBJ2-3, with 9 bases lining up with TRBD2. This CDR3 spans 17 amino acids. V lost 6 bases and J lost 1; bases outside the gene matches: 11. Germline V CDR1 and CDR2: MDHEN, SYDVKM. DNA for the CDR3: TGTGCCAGCAGCCGTAGCGGGAGTTATCTGCGCACAGATACGCAGTATTTT. This encodes CASSRSGSYLRTDTQYF.

CDR3 DNA: TGTGCCTGGAAGGGACAGCGGTACACCGGGGAGCTGTTTTTT. Translated: CAWKGQRYTGELFF. The chain joins TRBV30 to TRBJ2-2; 7 positions agree with TRBD1. CDR1 GTSNPN and CDR2 SVGIG come from the germline V gene (reference sequence). With V trimmed by 4 bases and J by 3 bases, 5 bases remained unmatched. This CDR3 comprises 14 residues.

This clone was detected only a few times. The chain carries TRBV12-3 or TRBV12-4 and TRBJ1-1, with D tentatively TRBD1 (5 bases). This CDR3 comprises 11 residues. Trimming took 4 bases from V and 8 from J, leaving 8 bases between them. CDR3 residues: CASSYDSEAFF. CDR3 in DNA: TGTGCCAGCAGTTACGACAGCGAAGCTTTCTTT.

The chain recombines TRBV6-2 or TRBV6-3 with TRBJ2-2, with D possibly matching TRBD2 (6 bases). The ends were cut back, 4 bases at V and 3 bases at J, with 12 bases in the middle. Germline V gene data show CDR1 as MNHEY and CDR2 as SVGEGT. The CDR3 is made up of 15 amino acids. The chain's CDR3 is CASSSGGWDTGELFF. The CDR3 region has the DNA TGTGCCAGCAGTTCCGGGGGTTGGGACACCGGGGAGCTGTTTTTT.

The chain is built from TRBV6-5 and TRBJ2-1; D gene uncertain. Germline V gives CDR1 MNHEY, CDR2 SVGAGI. This CDR3 has 13 amino acids. Deletions cut 3 bases from V and 5 bases from J, with 8 bases between. The CDR3 here is CASSYRGHNEQFF. DNA for the CDR3: TGTGCCAGCAGTTATCGAGGTCACAATGAGCAGTTCTTC.

The genes are TRBV7-2 and TRBJ2-1, with 12 bases lining up with TRBD1. Trimming took 2 bases from V and 3 from J; bases not matched to a gene: 5. Germline CDR1 is SGHTA and CDR2 is FQGNSA. The CDR3 is 17 amino acids. CDR3 nucleotide sequence: TGTGCCAGCAGCTTATGGGGACAGGGGGCTTTCTACAATGAGCAGTTCTTC. Residues: CASSLWGQGAFYNEQFF.

The V and J genes are TRBV5-1 and TRBJ2-1, with 10 bases lining up with TRBD2. From germline, CDR1 is SGHRS and CDR2 YFSETQ. Unmatched junction bases numbered 8, after V lost 0 bases and J lost 8 bases. The CDR3 covers 16 residues. The CDR3 nucleotides read TGCGCCAGCAGCTTGGCCCCGCTAGCGGGAGTCCATGAGCAGTTCTTC. Protein sequence: CASSLAPLAGVHEQFF.

The CDR3 region is CASSSGLAGRGELFF. DNA for the CDR3: TGTGCCAGCAGCTCGGGACTAGCGGGGAGAGGGGAGCTGTTTTTT. The chain links TRBV5-4 to TRBJ2-2, with TRBD2 identical over 13 bases. The germline V gene has CDR1 SGHNT and CDR2 YYREEE (reference sequence). The CDR3 extends over 15 amino acids. V was pared by 3 bases and J by 8 bases, with 4 bases of the junction left unmatched.